This TCR beta chain was sequenced in a study of T cell changes during pregnancy in multiple sclerosis. Assay: immunoSEQ multiplex PCR; the TCRdb copy retains only in-frame clones and omits some. The sample yields 85,000 to 90,000 clones, over 85% seen once. The V segment lost 4 bases and the J segment 5 bases; nucleotides outside the gene matches: 0. CDR3 length: 12 residues. Germline V gene sequence: CDR1 SQVTM, CDR2 ANQGSEA. The chain joins TRBV29-1 to TRBJ2-4; 9 nucleotides agree with TRBD2. The TCR sequence derives from a female donor in good health, enrolled as a control in a pregnancy study. Sample: peripheral blood, taken after pregnancy. CDR3 nucleotide sequence: TGCAGCGTTGGACTAGCGGAAAACATTCAGTACTTC. Translating gives CSVGLAENIQYF.